This T cell receptor beta chain was obtained from a study of beta chain features in type 1 diabetes. Turning to the study itself: All samples yielded around 99 million examined sorted cells.

Expressed TCRB transcripts were sequenced because the isolated RNA had all been reverse transcribed beforehand. Clones were read by immunoSEQ multiplex PCR, and TCRdb kept only the in-frame ones, dropping some. The sample shows 330,000 or so clones, over 10% of them seen only once. As regards this clone: Antigen: not known.

Study-wide findings and caveats: Type 1 diabetes patients had TCRB CDR3s that were shorter (moderately but significantly so) in all four CD4+ subsets. Amplification by PCR could prefer shorter templates, with the same effect in patients and controls.

J gave up 7 bases and V 3 bases, and 6 bases lay outside the gene matches. This CDR3 has 14 amino acids. Looked up from germline, CDR1 is ENHRY and CDR2 is SYGVKD. J is TRBJ2-1 and V is TRBV10-3, with 7 bases fitting TRBD2. This TCR was sampled from a woman in her late teens or twenties with type 1 diabetes. The sequenced material came from naive CD4+ T cells from blood. The CDR3 nucleotides read TGTGCCATCAGTGATCTAGCGGAACGAAATGAGCAGTTCTTC. Protein product: CAISDLAERNEQFF.